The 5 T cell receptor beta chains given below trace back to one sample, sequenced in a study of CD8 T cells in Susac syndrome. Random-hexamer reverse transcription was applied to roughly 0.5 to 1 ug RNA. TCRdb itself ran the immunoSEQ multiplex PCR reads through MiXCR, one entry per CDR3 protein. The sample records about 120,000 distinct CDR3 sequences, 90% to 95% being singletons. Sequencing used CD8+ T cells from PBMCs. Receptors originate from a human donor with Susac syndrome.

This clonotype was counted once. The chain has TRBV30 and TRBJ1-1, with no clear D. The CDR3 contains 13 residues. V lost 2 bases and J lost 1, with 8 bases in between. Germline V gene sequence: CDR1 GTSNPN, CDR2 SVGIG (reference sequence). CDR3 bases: TGTGCCTGGAGTTGGGCAGCGAACACTGAAGCTTTCTTT. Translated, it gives CAWSWAANTEAFF.

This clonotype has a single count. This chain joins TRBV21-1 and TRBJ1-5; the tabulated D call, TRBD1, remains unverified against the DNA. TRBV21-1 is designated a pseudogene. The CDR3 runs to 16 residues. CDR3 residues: CASSKVTDSWNQPQHF. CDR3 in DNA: TGTGCCAGCAGCAAAGTTACGGACAGCTGGAATCAGCCCCAGCATTTT.

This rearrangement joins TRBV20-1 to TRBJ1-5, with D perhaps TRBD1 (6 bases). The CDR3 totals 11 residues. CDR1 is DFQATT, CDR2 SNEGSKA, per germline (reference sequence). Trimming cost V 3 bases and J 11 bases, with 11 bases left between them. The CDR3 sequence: CSARRGVAQHF. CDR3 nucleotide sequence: TGCAGTGCTAGGAGGGGGGTGGCCCAGCATTTT.

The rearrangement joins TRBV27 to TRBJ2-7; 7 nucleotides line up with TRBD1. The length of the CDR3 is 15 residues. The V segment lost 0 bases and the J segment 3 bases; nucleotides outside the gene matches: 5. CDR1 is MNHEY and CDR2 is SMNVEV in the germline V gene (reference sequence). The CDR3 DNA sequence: TGTGCCAGCAGTTTATCGAAGGGGGCCTACTACGAGCAGTACTTC. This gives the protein CASSLSKGAYYEQYF.

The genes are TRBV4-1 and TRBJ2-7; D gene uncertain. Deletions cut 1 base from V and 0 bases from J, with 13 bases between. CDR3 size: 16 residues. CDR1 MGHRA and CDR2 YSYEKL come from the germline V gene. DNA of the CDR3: TGCGCCAGCAGCCAAGTTCTCGGTTTCGGCTCCTACGAGCAGTACTTC. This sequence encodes CASSQVLGFGSYEQYF.